These 26 T cell receptor beta chains share one sample of origin, sequenced in a study of breast tumors, draining lymph nodes, adjacent tissues. In TCRdb, the multiplex PCR reads were re-called with MiXCR into one record per CDR3 protein. The sample contains tens of thousands of distinct CDR3 sequences, 25% to 35% of which appear only once. The lymph nodes were axillary draining lymph nodes from breast cancer patients. Source material: axillary lymph node tissue. The receptors originated from a female donor with breast cancer. Some clones in this sample may be carry-over from other donors' samples.

This clonotype has ten or more counts. The rearrangement uses TRBV25-1 and TRBJ1-1, with D perhaps TRBD1 (5 bases). CDR1 MGHDK and CDR2 SYGVNS come from the germline V gene. This CDR3 spans 16 amino acids. The V end lost 4 bases, the J end lost 1 base, and 16 bases lay between the germline ends. The CDR3 reads CASSGTPGRRNTEAFF. The CDR3 nucleotides read TGTGCCAGCAGTGGGACCCCGGGGCGGAGGAACACTGAAGCTTTCTTT. Full variable domain (rest looked up from reference TRBV25-1 and TRBJ1-1): EADIYQTPRYLVIGTGKKITLECSQTMGHDKMYWYQQDPGMELHLIHYSYGVNSTEKGDLSSESTVSRIRTEHFPLTLESARPSHTSQYLCASSGTPGRRNTEAFFGQGTRLTVV.

This clonotype showed up many times. This may come from a read error, since a much larger clone is one base off. This sequence joins TRBV9 and TRBJ2-7; 8 bases line up with TRBD2. CDR3 length equals 14 residues. The germline CDR1 and CDR2 sequences are SGDLS and YYNGEE. This CDR3 is CASSVDRGGLEQSF. CDR3 bases: TGTGCCAGCAGCGTAGATCGGGGGGGCCTCGAGCAGTCCTTC.

This chain joins TRBV6-4 and TRBJ2-3; tentatively, D is TRBD1 (5 bases). Germline CDR1 reads MRHNA; CDR2 reads SNTAGT. Trimming pared 5 bases from V and 2 bases from J, leaving 14 bases between. CDR3 length: 15 residues. Here the CDR3 DNA reads TGTGCCAGCAGTCTCCAGGGTTTCCCCACAGATACGCAGTATTTT. Amino acids: CASSLQGFPTDTQYF.

The chain employs TRBV29-1 and TRBJ2-3; perhaps TRBD1 as D (5 bases). Germline CDR1 is SQVTM and CDR2 is ANQGSEA. The CDR3 consists of 14 residues. The germline V and J ends were trimmed by 3 bases and 2 bases, with 12 bases remaining between them. The chain's CDR3 is CSVDGKGNTDTQYF. CDR3 sequence (DNA): TGCAGCGTTGATGGGAAGGGGAACACAGATACGCAGTATTTT.

This clonotype was counted many times. DNA of the CDR3: TGTGCCACCAGCAGCCCGGGGACAGGGGATGAAAAACTGTTTTTT. This translates into CATSSPGTGDEKLFF. This chain links TRBV15 with TRBJ1-4, with 10 bases identical to TRBD1. Germline CDR1 LNHNV, CDR2 YYDKDF (reference sequence). J lost 6 bases, V lost 3 bases, and 4 bases had no gene match. The CDR3 length is 15 residues.

In this sample, this clonotype turned up many times. The J gene is TRBJ2-5, the V gene TRBV20-1, with TRBD2 identical over 7 bases. With 7 bases clipped from V and 4 bases from J, the junction kept 6 bases outside the gene matches. This CDR3 has 12 amino acids. Germline V gene data show CDR1 as DFQATT and CDR2 as SNEGSKA (reference sequence). The CDR3 DNA follows: TGCAGTGTAGCGGGTGGGGTAGAGACCCAGTACTTC. Protein: CSVAGGVETQYF.

The chain combines TRBV6-6 with TRBJ1-1; 8 bases line up with TRBD1. Losses at the gene ends were 4 bases for V and 0 bases for J; bases not matched to a gene: 10. CDR3 length: 17 amino acids. Germline CDR1 and CDR2: MNHNY and SVGAGI (reference sequence). The CDR3 here is CASSSFGTGLMNTEAFF. The CDR3 nucleotides are TGTGCCAGCAGTTCGTTTGGGACAGGCCTTATGAACACTGAAGCTTTCTTT.

This clonotype has at least ten counts. The rearrangement joins TRBV2 to TRBJ1-5; no firm D call. The germline CDR1 and CDR2 sequences are SNHLY and FYNNEI. Trimming took off 2 bases at V and 9 bases at J, with 14 bases between the two ends. This CDR3 has 14 residues. CDR3 residues: CASSERGEHRPQHF. CDR3 nucleotides: TGTGCCAGCAGTGAACGTGGGGAACATAGGCCCCAGCATTTT.

Of note for this clonotype: A much larger clonotype is one base distant, so this may be a read error. The V gene is TRBV28, the J gene TRBJ1-5, with 10 positions matching TRBD1. Per the germline V gene, CDR1 is MDHEN and CDR2 is SYDVKM. The CDR3 has 15 residues. The trim removed 5 bases at V and 5 bases at J, leaving 6 bases unmatched. This CDR3 is CASSILGTGDQPQHF. The CDR3 nucleotides are TGTGCCAGCAGTATCCTAGGGACAGGGGATCAGCCCCAGCATTTT. Filled out from reference TRBV28 and TRBJ1-5, the complete variable domain reads DVKVTQSSRYLVKRTGEKVFLECVQDMDHENMFWYRQDPGLGLRLIYFSYDVKMKEKGDIPEGYSVSREKKERFSLILESASTNQTSMYLCASSILGTGDQPQHFGDGTRLSIL.

About this clonotype itself: One junction end does not reproduce the germline sequence, and a read error may be involved. The genes are TRBV4-1 and TRBJ2-7, with D possibly matching TRBD2 (6 bases). The CDR3 extends over 16 amino acids. Germline CDR1 MGHRA, CDR2 YSYEKL. CDR3 DNA: TGCGCCAGCAGCCAAGATACGGGTGGCTCTAGCGACGAGCACTCCTTC. Its translation is CASSQDTGGSSDEHSF.

This clonotype was seen ten or more times. CDR3 sequence (DNA): TGTGCCAGCAGCGCCCCCTGGGGGGAGGGGGCTGAGCAGTTCTTC. It specifies CASSAPWGEGAEQFF. V usage is TRBV7-2 and J usage is TRBJ2-1, with D possibly called TRBD1 or TRBD2 (7 bases each). V gave up 5 bases and J gave up 9 bases, with 20 bases separating them. Germline-derived CDR1 and CDR2 are SGHTA and FQGNSA. CDR3 length: 15 amino acids.

The V gene is TRBV5-4, the J gene TRBJ2-1; D is ambiguous. Trimming took 1 base from V and 10 from J, leaving 9 bases between them. In germline, CDR1 is SGHNT, CDR2 YYREEE (reference sequence). This CDR3 is built from 12 residues. In nucleotides, the CDR3 is TGTGCCAGCAGCTTGCCGCGGAACGAGCAGTTCTTC. This gives the protein CASSLPRNEQFF.

Many counts were recorded for this clonotype. V gene TRBV6-5 combines with J gene TRBJ1-2; TRBD1 matches 8 bases. The CDR3 loop spans 13 amino acids. CDR1 is MNHEY, CDR2 SVGAGI, per germline. The V gene end was trimmed by 5 bases and the J gene end by 2 bases; junction bases not matched to a gene: 1. The CDR3 DNA follows: TGTGCCAGCAGTCGGACAGGGAACTATGGCTACACCTTC. Translated: CASSRTGNYGYTF.

This clonotype was counted at least ten times. The chain uses TRBV27 and TRBJ2-7, with TRBD2 matching over 8 bases. This CDR3 comprises 14 residues. Trimming at V came to 4 bases and at J to 1 base, leaving 3 bases not matched to a gene. Germline loops: CDR1 MNHEY, CDR2 SMNVEV (reference sequence). The CDR3 bases are TGTGCCAGCAGTTACGTAGCGGGATCCTACGAGCAGTACTTC. This encodes CASSYVAGSYEQYF.

Concerning this clonotype: At one end the junction does not follow the germline gene, possibly because of a read error. The DNA for the CDR3 is TGTGCCAGCAGCGTGGCTCTGCGAAGCACAGATACGCAGTGTTTT. Residues: CASSVALRSTDTQCF. This rearrangement joins TRBV7-9 to TRBJ2-3; D ambiguous. CDR3 length: 15 amino acids. Germline V lookup: CDR1 SEHNR, CDR2 FQNEAQ (reference sequence).

The CDR3 spells CSASAGQFYEQYF. CDR3 nucleotides: TGCAGTGCTAGCGCGGGACAGTTCTACGAGCAGTACTTC. The chain is built from TRBV20-1 and TRBJ2-7, with D possibly being TRBD1 (7 bases). Germline V gene lookup returns CDR1 DFQATT and CDR2 SNEGSKA (reference sequence). The CDR3 loop spans 13 amino acids. Trimming shortened V by 3 bases and J by 3 bases, and 12 bases separated the two germline ends.

In its sample, this clonotype was seen many times. The chain uses TRBV2 and TRBJ2-3, with 11 bases matching TRBD1. V lost 6 bases to trimming and J lost 8 bases; unmatched junction nucleotides: 10. Germline assignment: CDR1 SNHLY and CDR2 FYNNEI. The CDR3 spans 15 residues. The CDR3 DNA sequence: TGTGCCAGCAGGGACAGGGGGCCGGGGTCCCGTACGCAGTATTTT. It codes for CASRDRGPGSRTQYF.

This clonotype was observed a single time. This likely comes from a read error, as the CDR3 has no conserved phenylalanine or tryptophan at its end. This chain links TRBV5-1 with TRBJ2-7, with a possible D match to TRBD2 (5 bases). The CDR3 has 14 residues. Germline V CDR1 and CDR2: SGHRS, YFSETQ. The CDR3 DNA sequence: TGTGCCAGCAGCTTGAGAGCTGAGGGTTACGAGCAGTACCTC. Translating it yields CASSLRAEGYEQYL.

This clonotype was seen repeatedly, ten times or more. The V and J genes are TRBV20-1 and TRBJ2-3; D is uncertain. Germline loops: CDR1 DFQATT, CDR2 SNEGSKA (reference sequence). V dropped 5 bases and J dropped 2 bases, with 11 bases sitting between them. The CDR3 spans 13 residues. The CDR3 here is CSAVVPFTDTQYF. Here the CDR3 DNA reads TGCAGTGCTGTTGTCCCTTTCACAGATACGCAGTATTTT.

Worth noting for this clonotype: The germline gene is not matched at one end of the junction; a read error may be the cause. The chain carries TRBV20-1 and TRBJ2-7, with D maybe TRBD2 (5 bases). The CDR3 sequence is 13 residues long. The germline CDR1 and CDR2 sequences are DFQATT and SNEGSKA (reference sequence). The CDR3 DNA is TGCAGTGCTAGAGGCGGGCAGTCCTACGAACAGTACTTC. As protein: CSARGGQSYEQYF.

This clonotype was observed at least ten times. The CDR3 loop reads CASSRDRGKLFF. The CDR3 DNA reads TGTGCCAGCAGTCGGGACAGGGGAAAACTGTTTTTT. The rearrangement joins TRBV3-1 to TRBJ1-4, with 10 bases lining up with TRBD1. The CDR3 is made up of 12 amino acids. V shed 6 bases and J 10 bases; nucleotides not matched to a gene: 2. Per germline, CDR1 LGHDT and CDR2 YNNKEL (reference sequence).

Many counts were recorded for this clonotype. The chain carries TRBV19 and TRBJ2-7, with D tentatively TRBD1 (6 bases). Germline V gene lookup returns CDR1 LNHDA and CDR2 SQIVND (reference sequence). The V end was cut by 2 bases, the J end by 0 bases, with 11 bases between. This CDR3 contains 15 residues. DNA for the CDR3: TGTGCCAGTAGTATATCTGGACAGCACTCCTACGAGCAGTACTTC. Amino acid sequence: CASSISGQHSYEQYF.

This clonotype turned up a few times. A much larger clone differs from this one at a single base, so this may be a read error. The genes are TRBV6-6 and TRBJ2-5; no clear D. The V gene lost 5 bases and the J gene lost 4 bases, with 11 bases spanning the gap. Germline values: CDR1 MNHNY, CDR2 SVGAGI (reference sequence). The CDR3 extends over 13 amino acids. The CDR3 bases are TGTGCCAGCAGTCTTGGTGCGATAGAGACCCAGTACTTC. As protein: CASSLGAIETQYF.

Ten or more counts support this clonotype. This may arise from a read error, as a much more abundant clone is one base away. The V gene is TRBV20-1, the J gene TRBJ2-1; perhaps TRBD1 as D (7 bases). Germline V gives CDR1 DFQATT, CDR2 SNEGSKA (reference sequence). CDR3 length: 18 amino acids. CDR3 nucleotides: TGCAATGCTAGAGCTCGACGGCAGGGGGGTCAAGTAGGTATTGAGCAGTTCTTC. This codes for CNARARRQGGQVGIEQFF.

Regarding this clonotype: The CDR3 end shows no conserved phenylalanine or tryptophan, and so a read error is likely. The DNA is left out, because the CDR3 cannot be placed on it with certainty; the CDR3 is given as TCRdb lists it. The genes are TRBV14 and TRBJ2-5; no DNA check was done on the table's D call, TRBD1. Including both end residues, the CDR3 is 14 amino acids long. CDR1 and CDR2 from the germline V gene are SGHDN and FVKESK. CDR3 sequence: CASSQAPPPKTQSL.

This clonotype was seen at least ten times. The V gene is TRBV9, the J gene TRBJ1-4; D not certain. CDR1 SGDLS and CDR2 YYNGEE come from the germline V gene. Trimming removed 3 bases from V and 3 bases from J, with 12 bases in between. The CDR3 length is 15 residues. The CDR3 loop is CASSALGEPNEKLFF. DNA of the CDR3: TGTGCCAGCAGCGCCCTCGGGGAACCTAATGAAAAACTGTTTTTT.